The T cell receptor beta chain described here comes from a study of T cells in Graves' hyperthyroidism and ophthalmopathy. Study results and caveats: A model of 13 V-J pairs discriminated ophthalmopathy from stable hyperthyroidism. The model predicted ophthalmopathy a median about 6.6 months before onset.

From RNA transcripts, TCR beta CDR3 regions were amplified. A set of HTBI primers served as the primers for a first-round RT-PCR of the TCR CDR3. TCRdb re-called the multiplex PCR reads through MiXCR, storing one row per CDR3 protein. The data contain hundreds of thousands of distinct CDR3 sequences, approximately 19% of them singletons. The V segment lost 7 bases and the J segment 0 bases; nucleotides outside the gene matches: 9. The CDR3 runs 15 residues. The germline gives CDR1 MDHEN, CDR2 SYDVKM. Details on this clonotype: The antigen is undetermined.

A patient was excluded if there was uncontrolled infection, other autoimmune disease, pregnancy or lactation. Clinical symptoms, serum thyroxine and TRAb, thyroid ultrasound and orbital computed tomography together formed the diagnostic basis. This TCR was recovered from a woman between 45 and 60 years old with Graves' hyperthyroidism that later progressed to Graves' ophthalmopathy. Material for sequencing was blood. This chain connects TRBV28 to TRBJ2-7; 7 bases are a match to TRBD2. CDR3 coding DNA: TGTGCCAGCACGCCACGGAGCGGGATCTCCTACGAGCAGTACTTC. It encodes CASTPRSGISYEQYF.